This T cell receptor (beta chain) was identified during a study of graft-versus-host responses after intestinal transplantation. Study as a whole: Recipients underwent multivisceral, liver-intestinal, or isolated intestinal transplants.

This clone appeared once. Its antigen is unknown. Study observations and caveats: Some GvH clones were seen earlier in gut or blood, suggesting intestinal origin. Those patients showing graft-donor T cell macrochimerism displayed high graft-versus-host to host-versus-graft clonal ratios in allografts.

The CDR3 loop spans 15 amino acids. Trimming stripped 0 bases from V and 7 bases from J, with 10 bases between. Germline lookup yields CDR1 LGHNA and CDR2 YSLEER. Clones were sequenced by immunoSEQ multiplex PCR, and TCRdb holds only the in-frame ones, with some missing. Among about 90,000 clones listed, less than 95% were seen once. This TCR derives from a human donor who was the organ donor for an intestinal transplant. Material: unstimulated CD4+ T cells sorted from spleen or lymph node cells, obtained before transplant. The chain is built from TRBV4-3 and TRBJ1-6; D possibly corresponds to TRBD1 (5 bases). The CDR3 region is CASSQDPGKNSPLHF. In DNA form, the CDR3 reads TGCGCCAGCAGCCAAGATCCAGGGAAGAATTCACCCCTCCACTTT.